These 23 T cell receptor beta chains came from one sample sequenced in a study of blood T cell repertoires in COVID-19. Sequencing used immunoSEQ multiplex PCR; TCRdb keeps in-frame clones, though not all of them. The sample yields tens of thousands of clones, about 90% seen once. The sample comprised peripheral blood. All receptors derive from a woman in her seventies with acute or convalescent COVID-19.

This chain links TRBV4-3 with TRBJ1-4, with D perhaps matching TRBD1 (5 bases). Germline CDR1 is LGHNA and CDR2 is YSLEER. V was cut by 4 bases and J by 4 bases, with 13 bases left in between. CDR3 length: 15 residues. The CDR3 here is CASSPRGGYNEKLFF. CDR3 bases: TGCGCCAGCAGCCCACGCGGGGGGTATAATGAAAAACTGTTTTTT.

The chain is built from TRBV2 and TRBJ2-1; D might be TRBD2 (5 bases). The CDR3 is 15 residues long. The germline gives CDR1 SNHLY, CDR2 FYNNEI. V dropped 7 bases and J dropped 8 bases, with 21 bases sitting between them. The CDR3 is CASIPSAAQHDEQFF. The CDR3 DNA is TGTGCCAGCATTCCATCAGCGGCCCAACACGATGAGCAGTTCTTC.

The V and J genes are TRBV14 and TRBJ2-1; D might be TRBD1 (8 bases). The length of the CDR3 is 19 residues. Per the germline V gene, CDR1 is SGHDN and CDR2 is FVKESK. The V and J ends lost 1 base and 8 bases respectively, with 27 bases between them. DNA of the CDR3: TGTGCCAGCAGCCAAGGACAGGGGACCCGTTTTGGGGGGAGGGATGAGCAGTTCTTC. Protein sequence: CASSQGQGTRFGGRDEQFF. Full variable domain (outside the CDR3, taken from reference TRBV14 and TRBJ2-1): EAGVTQFPSHSVIEKGQTVTLRCDPISGHDNLYWYRRVMGKEIKFLLHFVKESKQDESGMPNNRFLAERTGGTYSTLKVQPAELEDSGVYFCASSQGQGTRFGGRDEQFFGPGTRLTVL.

This clone was counted once. V and J are TRBV18 and TRBJ2-7, with unresolved D. V dropped 3 bases and J dropped 3 bases, with 3 bases sitting between them. CDR3 length: 11 amino acids. The germline V gene encodes CDR1 KGHSH and CDR2 LQKENI. The CDR3: CASSPGYEQYV. The CDR3 DNA is TGTGCCAGCTCACCCGGCTACGAGCAGTACGTC.

V usage is TRBV7-2 and J usage is TRBJ1-1; unclear D gene. Germline assignment: CDR1 SGHTA and CDR2 FQGNSA. This CDR3 has 16 residues. Trimming removed 4 bases from V and 0 bases from J, with 15 bases in between. The CDR3, as DNA: TGTGCCAGCAGCTCCGAGGGTGGGAGATTGAACACTGAAGCTTTCTTT. The encoded protein is CASSSEGGRLNTEAFF.

This chain joins TRBV2 and TRBJ2-7, with 7 bases lining up with TRBD1. V trimming: 4 bases; J trimming: 0 bases; junction bases outside the gene matches: 6. CDR1 is SNHLY and CDR2 is FYNNEI in the germline V gene. CDR3 size: 15 residues. CDR3 loop: CASSGIQGSSYEQYV. In DNA, the CDR3 is TGTGCCAGCAGTGGGATACAGGGGAGCTCCTACGAGCAGTACGTC.

This clone was seen only once. The chain carries TRBV15 and TRBJ1-5; D is undetermined. The V gene's germline CDR1 is LNHNV and CDR2 YYDKDF (reference sequence). The CDR3 is 17 amino acids. Trimming pared 0 bases from V and 5 bases from J, leaving 17 bases between. CDR3 DNA: TGTGCCACCAGCAGAGATACGGGTGGTGGGTTAGATCAGCCCCAGCATTTT. Translated: CATSRDTGGGLDQPQHF.

J is TRBJ1-6 and V is TRBV30; TRBD1 matches at 8 bases. The ends lost 8 bases at V and 2 bases at J; junction bases unmatched: 2. Germline loops: CDR1 GTSNPN, CDR2 SVGIG (reference sequence). The CDR3 length is 13 residues. The CDR3 bases are TGTGCCGGACAGGGTCCCTATAATTCACCCCTCCACTTT. This encodes CAGQGPYNSPLHF.

The chain is built from TRBV5-6 and TRBJ2-3; D may be TRBD1 (5 bases). The V and J ends lost 0 bases and 4 bases respectively, with 6 bases between them. This CDR3 is built from 13 residues. Germline lookup yields CDR1 SGHDT and CDR2 YYEEEE. The CDR3 DNA is TGTGCCAGCAGCTTGGCAGGGTCAGATACGCAGTATTTT. Its translation: CASSLAGSDTQYF.

The rearrangement uses TRBV19 and TRBJ2-1; D might be TRBD2 (5 bases). The germline V and J ends were trimmed by 5 bases and 9 bases, with 14 bases remaining between them. The CDR3 spans 13 residues. Germline assignment: CDR1 LNHDA and CDR2 SQIVND (reference sequence). The CDR3 nucleotides read TGTGCCAGTAGTGAGCCGGGGTGGCTTGAGCAGTTCTTC. Amino acid sequence: CASSEPGWLEQFF.

The genes are TRBV7-2 and TRBJ2-3, with 7 bases that match TRBD2. With 7 bases clipped from V and 0 bases from J, the junction kept 13 bases outside the gene matches. CDR1 is SGHTA, CDR2 FQGNSA, per germline. The CDR3 spans 17 residues. The CDR3 coding sequence is TGTGCCAGCACCGAATCCGGCGGGGGTACTAGCACAGATACGCAGTATTTT. This gives the protein CASTESGGGTSTDTQYF.

The J gene is TRBJ2-7, the V gene TRBV5-1, with a tentative D call TRBD2 (5 bases). The CDR3 spans 14 residues. The germline CDR1 and CDR2 sequences are SGHRS and YFSETQ. Trimming took 4 bases from V and 1 from J, leaving 12 bases between them. DNA for the CDR3: TGCGCCAGCAGCCCACGCCCGGGGTCCTACGAGCAGTACGTC. It yields the protein CASSPRPGSYEQYV.

This chain uses TRBV19 with TRBJ2-3, with D perhaps matching TRBD1 (5 bases). The CDR3 length is 15 residues. V was shortened by 5 bases and J by 1 base, with 13 bases between the two germline ends. Germline assignment: CDR1 LNHDA and CDR2 SQIVND (reference sequence). The CDR3 sequence: CASSSRAPGTDTQYF. CDR3 nucleotide sequence: TGTGCCAGTAGTTCCAGGGCGCCGGGCACAGATACGCAGTATTTT. Looking up the rest from reference TRBV19 and TRBJ2-3 gives the full variable domain: DGGITQSPKYLFRKEGQNVTLSCEQNLNHDAMYWYRQDPGQGLRLIYYSQIVNDFQKGDIAEGYSVSREKKESFPLTVTSAQKNPTAFYLCASSSRAPGTDTQYFGPGTRLTVL.

The rearrangement uses TRBV29-1 and TRBJ1-2; 9 bases match TRBD1. The CDR3 extends over 12 amino acids. The J segment lost 6 bases and the V segment lost 6 bases, leaving 5 bases of the junction unmatched. From germline, CDR1 is SQVTM and CDR2 ANQGSEA. The CDR3 here is CSVTGGGDGYTF. The CDR3 coding sequence is TGCAGCGTGACAGGGGGTGGCGATGGCTACACCTTC.

The chain's CDR3 is CASSQETSGLGEQFF. The CDR3 DNA reads TGTGCCAGCAGCCAAGAGACTAGCGGTTTAGGGGAGCAGTTCTTC. This chain links TRBV4-2 with TRBJ2-1, with 9 bases identical to TRBD2. V lost 0 bases to trimming and J lost 10 bases; unmatched junction nucleotides: 7. This CDR3 region has 15 residues. Per germline, CDR1 LGHNA and CDR2 YNFKEQ.

The rearrangement links TRBV4-1 to TRBJ1-6, with 10 bases lining up with TRBD1. Looked up from germline, CDR1 is MGHRA and CDR2 is YSYEKL. The CDR3 loop spans 17 amino acids. Germline trimming cut 0 bases from V and 9 bases from J; bases unmatched to any gene: 8. In DNA form, the CDR3 reads TGCGCCAGCAGCCAAGAGTCTTCCGGGACAGGGGTTTCACCCCTCCACTTT. Protein: CASSQESSGTGVSPLHF.

This rearrangement joins TRBV9 to TRBJ1-4, with TRBD1 matching 7 bases. V lost 2 bases and J lost 8; bases outside the gene matches: 6. The germline CDR1 and CDR2 sequences are SGDLS and YYNGEE. The CDR3 runs 14 residues. The CDR3 is CASSVDRSSEKLFF. The CDR3 bases are TGTGCCAGCAGCGTGGACAGGAGCAGCGAAAAACTGTTTTTT.

The rearrangement uses TRBV25-1 and TRBJ1-4, with D perhaps TRBD1 (6 bases). V was pared by 5 bases and J by 7 bases, with 14 bases between. The CDR3 sequence is 14 residues long. Germline values: CDR1 MGHDK, CDR2 SYGVNS. This CDR3 reads CASSKQGGTEKLFF. In DNA, the CDR3 is TGTGCCAGCAGTAAACAGGGCGGCACTGAAAAACTGTTTTTT.

The chain employs TRBV6-5 and TRBJ1-6; the D is unclear. This CDR3 has 12 residues. Trimming removed 7 bases from V and 6 bases from J, with 7 bases in between. The germline V gene has CDR1 MNHEY and CDR2 SVGAGI. The CDR3 here is CASKEGNSPLHF. The CDR3 DNA reads TGTGCCAGCAAAGAGGGTAATTCACCCCTCCACTTT.

In nucleotides, the CDR3 is TGTGCCAGCAGCGTATCAGGAGGCCCCACTGAAGCTTTCTTT. It yields the protein CASSVSGGPTEAFF. The rearrangement uses TRBV9 and TRBJ1-1, with D uncertain. With 1 base removed from V and 4 bases from J, the gap between germline ends came to 11 bases. Germline-derived CDR1 and CDR2 are SGDLS and YYNGEE. The CDR3 runs 14 residues.

Note on this clone: Other DNA sequences in this specimen translate into the identical CDR3. The J gene is TRBJ1-5, the V gene TRBV30, with no clear D. Between the trimmed V and J ends, which lost 0 bases and 4 bases, there was a span of 7 bases. The germline gives CDR1 GTSNPN, CDR2 SVGIG (reference sequence). This CDR3 is 13 amino acids long. In DNA, the CDR3 is TGTGCCTGGAGTGTTAGGGAGAATCAGCCCCAGCATTTT. This translates into CAWSVRENQPQHF.

This rearrangement joins TRBV28 to TRBJ2-1; possibly TRBD1 for D (5 bases). This CDR3 has 11 residues. V was shortened by 8 bases and J by 6 bases, with 8 bases between the two germline ends. The germline V gene has CDR1 MDHEN and CDR2 SYDVKM. The CDR3 DNA is TGTGCCAGCTATCAGGGCAATGAGCAGTTCTTC. It is translated as CASYQGNEQFF.

V gene TRBV15 combines with J gene TRBJ1-4; no clear D. CDR3 length: 13 residues. The germline V gene has CDR1 LNHNV and CDR2 YYDKDF (reference sequence). V lost 5 bases and J lost 3, with 7 bases in between. In DNA form, the CDR3 reads TGTGCCACCAGCCGCGCGGCTAATGAAAAACTGTTTTTT. Protein product: CATSRAANEKLFF.